These 3 T cell receptor beta chains share one sample of origin, sequenced in a study of blood T cell repertoires in COVID-19. Sequencing used immunoSEQ multiplex PCR; TCRdb keeps in-frame clones, though not all of them. Among about 80,000 clones listed, about 79% were seen once. The specimen sequenced was peripheral blood. These receptor sequences come from a human donor in a cohort sampled during active COVID-19.

The chain couples TRBV6-4 to TRBJ2-2, with 11 bases that match TRBD2. The CDR3 spans 20 residues. The V gene's germline CDR1 is MRHNA and CDR2 SNTAGT. The V segment lost 5 bases and the J segment 3 bases; nucleotides outside the gene matches: 17. The CDR3: CASSPRQIASSGGYTGELFF. DNA of the CDR3: TGTGCCAGCAGTCCGAGACAAATCGCCTCTAGCGGGGGGTACACCGGGGAGCTGTTTTTT.

The chain has TRBV24-1 and TRBJ1-5; D is unresolved. With 1 base removed from V and 7 bases from J, the gap between germline ends came to 7 bases. This CDR3 contains 13 residues. Germline V gives CDR1 KGHDR, CDR2 SFDVKD. This chain's CDR3 is CATSDFSGQPQHF. CDR3 in DNA: TGTGCCACCAGTGATTTTTCGGGGCAGCCCCAGCATTTT.

This rearrangement joins TRBV9 to TRBJ2-3; a possible D gene is TRBD2 (6 bases). Germline assignment: CDR1 SGDLS and CDR2 YYNGEE. The V end was cut by 4 bases, the J end by 0 bases, with 15 bases between. The CDR3 sequence is 16 residues long. The CDR3 loop reads CASSNPRDSSTDTQYF. The CDR3 region has the DNA TGTGCCAGCAGCAACCCCAGGGACTCAAGCACAGATACGCAGTATTTT.